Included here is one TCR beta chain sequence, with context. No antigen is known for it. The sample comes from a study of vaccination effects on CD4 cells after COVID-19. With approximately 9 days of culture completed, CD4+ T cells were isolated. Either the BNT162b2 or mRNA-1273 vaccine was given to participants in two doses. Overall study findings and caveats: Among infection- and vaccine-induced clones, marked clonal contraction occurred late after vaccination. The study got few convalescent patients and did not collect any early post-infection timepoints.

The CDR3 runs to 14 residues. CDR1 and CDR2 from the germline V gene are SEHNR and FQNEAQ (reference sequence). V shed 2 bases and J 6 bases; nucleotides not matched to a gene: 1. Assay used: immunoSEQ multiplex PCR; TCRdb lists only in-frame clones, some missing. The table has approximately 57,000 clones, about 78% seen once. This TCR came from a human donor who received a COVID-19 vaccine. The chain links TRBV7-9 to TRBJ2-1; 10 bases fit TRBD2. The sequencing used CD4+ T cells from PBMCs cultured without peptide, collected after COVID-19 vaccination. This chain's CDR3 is CASSLLAGGNEQFF. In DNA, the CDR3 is TGTGCCAGCAGCTTATTAGCGGGGGGCAATGAGCAGTTCTTC.